The 18 T cell receptor beta chains listed next were all sequenced from one sample in a study of read filtering for tumor transcriptome and immune sequencing. The library was built from 400 ng RNA with molecular barcoded adaptors for alpha/delta and beta/gamma chains. TCRdb reprocessed the reads with MiXCR, giving one entry per CDR3 protein. The data contain 50,000 or so distinct CDR3 sequences, roughly 12% of them singletons. The material sequenced was a population of CD138-negative cells sorted from bone marrow. These receptors were obtained from a donor aged 40 or over with multiple myeloma.

J is TRBJ2-7 and V is TRBV6-1, with D unclear. Germline V lookup: CDR1 MNHNS, CDR2 SASEGT. Trimming pared 1 base from V and 6 bases from J, leaving 16 bases between. This CDR3 spans 15 amino acids. The CDR3 reads CASSEGVMGLVEQYF. The CDR3 nucleotides read TGTGCCAGCAGTGAAGGGGTTATGGGTCTAGTCGAGCAGTACTTC.

This clonotype was seen at least ten times. The rearrangement uses TRBV14 and TRBJ2-5; D remains ambiguous. V was cut by 1 base and J by 0 bases, with 9 bases left in between. This CDR3 is built from 15 residues. Germline CDR1 and CDR2: SGHDN and FVKESK. For the CDR3, the DNA is TGTGCCAGCAGCCAAGGTTGGGCCTACCAAGAGACCCAGTACTTC. The encoded protein is CASSQGWAYQETQYF.

This clonotype was seen at least ten times. J is TRBJ2-5 and V is TRBV7-2, with 7 positions matching TRBD2. The CDR3 totals 16 residues. From germline, CDR1 is SGHTA and CDR2 FQGNSA. V lost 5 bases, J lost 1 base, and 10 bases stayed unmatched. As DNA, the CDR3 is TGTGCCAGCAGCCTCCAAGCGGGGCGCCTCCAAGAGACCCAGTACTTC. Its protein product is CASSLQAGRLQETQYF.

This clonotype has only a few counts. The CDR3 sequence is CASSVVLEDTQYF. The DNA for the CDR3 is TGTGCCAGCAGCGTAGTCCTGGAGGATACGCAGTATTTT. V is TRBV9 and J is TRBJ2-3; D is uncertain. The length of the CDR3 is 13 residues. Germline values: CDR1 SGDLS, CDR2 YYNGEE. The germline V and J ends were trimmed by 0 bases and 6 bases, with 8 bases remaining between them.

In its sample, this clonotype was seen many times. This chain joins TRBV6-1 and TRBJ1-1; 7 bases line up with TRBD1. Germline values: CDR1 MNHNS, CDR2 SASEGT. The ends lost 6 bases at V and 7 bases at J; junction bases unmatched: 8. The CDR3 length is 13 residues. As DNA, the CDR3 is TGTGCCAGCAGAATCACAGGGGTGGTTGAAGCTTTCTTT. Protein product: CASRITGVVEAFF.

This clonotype was detected many times. This sequence joins TRBV14 and TRBJ1-1; TRBD1 matches 7 bases. The CDR3 extends over 11 amino acids. With V trimmed by 11 bases and J by 4 bases, 4 bases remained unmatched. The germline CDR1 and CDR2 sequences are SGHDN and FVKESK. The CDR3 sequence is CAVGGLTEAFF. As DNA, the CDR3 is TGTGCCGTAGGGGGCCTCACTGAAGCTTTCTTT.

This clonotype was observed once. Since a much larger clone is just one base distant, this may be a read error. The rearrangement links TRBV5-1 to TRBJ1-1; D not resolved. The germline V gene has CDR1 SGHRS and CDR2 YFSETQ. CDR3 length: 14 amino acids. CDR3 loop: CANSLVGPEAEAFF. The CDR3 DNA follows: TGCGCCAACAGCTTGGTGGGCCCGGAGGCTGAAGCTTTCTTT.

This clonotype appeared many times. V usage is TRBV9 and J usage is TRBJ2-5; D is undetermined. CDR3 size: 13 residues. Trimming removed 2 bases from V and 2 bases from J, with 7 bases in between. CDR1 and CDR2 from the germline V gene are SGDLS and YYNGEE. CDR3 DNA sequence: TGTGCCAGCAGCGTTATAGGTCAAGAGACCCAGTACTTC. Protein: CASSVIGQETQYF.

The count of this clonotype is one. A much larger clone lies a single base off, so this may be a read error. This chain uses TRBV6-5 with TRBJ1-2, with D maybe TRBD1 (6 bases). Germline values: CDR1 MNHEY, CDR2 SVGAGI. The CDR3 extends over 16 amino acids. CDR3 residues: CASSYPKGTPNYGYAF. CDR3 bases: TGTGCCAGCAGTTACCCCAAGGGGACACCTAACTATGGCTACGCCTTC.

This clonotype came up many times. The rearrangement joins TRBV24-1 to TRBJ2-1, with D unclear. V lost 2 bases, J lost 6 bases, and 7 bases lay in between. Looked up from germline, CDR1 is KGHDR and CDR2 is SFDVKD. The CDR3 spans 13 residues. The CDR3 DNA follows: TGTGCCACCAGTGATTGGAATTCCAATGAGCAGTTCTTC. Translating gives CATSDWNSNEQFF.

The sample holds many counts of this clonotype. This chain joins TRBV11-3 and TRBJ2-7; D possibly corresponds to TRBD2 (6 bases). The CDR3 has 13 residues. The V gene lost 1 base and the J gene lost 6 bases, with 10 bases spanning the gap. Germline-derived CDR1 and CDR2 are SGHNT and YENEEA. CDR3 in amino acids: CASSLASSGEQYF. The CDR3 region has the DNA TGTGCCAGCAGCTTAGCAAGTAGCGGCGAGCAGTACTTC.

This clonotype has at least ten counts. This sequence joins TRBV2 and TRBJ1-5, with 7 bases that match TRBD1. Trimming cost V 8 bases and J 2 bases; bases outside gene matches: 12. CDR1 is SNHLY and CDR2 is FYNNEI in the germline V gene. This CDR3 is 16 amino acids long. The DNA of the CDR3 is TGTGCCAGCTCCCCAACTTACAGGGGAGGCAATCAGCCCCAGCATTTT. It yields the protein CASSPTYRGGNQPQHF.

As concerns this clonotype: This may stem from a read error, because a much larger clone lies one nucleotide away. The chain carries TRBV27 and TRBJ2-5, with 8 bases fitting TRBD1. This CDR3 is 16 amino acids long. CDR1 and CDR2 (germline): MNHEY, SMNVEV (reference sequence). The CDR3 coding sequence is TGTGCCAGCAGTCCGTGGTCCTCGGACAGGGAAGAGACCCAGGACTTC. This translates into CASSPWSSDREETQDF.

This clonotype was seen a handful of times. V and J are TRBV18 and TRBJ1-6; D call uncertain. Germline V gene sequence: CDR1 KGHSH, CDR2 LQKENI. V gave up 3 bases and J gave up 6 bases, with 21 bases separating them. The CDR3 covers 18 residues. The CDR3 here is CASSPGNPVDGGNSPLHF. CDR3 DNA sequence: TGTGCCAGCTCACCCGGGAATCCCGTTGACGGTGGTAATTCACCCCTCCACTTT.

This clonotype appeared many times. The genes are TRBV19 and TRBJ2-3; 16 bases are shared with TRBD2. Losses at the gene ends were 5 bases for V and 1 base for J; bases not matched to a gene: 6. Germline-derived CDR1 and CDR2 are LNHDA and SQIVND (reference sequence). The CDR3 consists of 18 residues. The CDR3 DNA reads as TGTGCCAGTAGTCCGGGACTAGCGGGGGGGCTTGGCACAGATACGCAGTATTTT. This sequence encodes CASSPGLAGGLGTDTQYF.

This clonotype came up many times. The chain joins TRBV7-9 to TRBJ2-6; 9 bases fit TRBD1. The V segment lost 4 bases and the J segment 2 bases; nucleotides outside the gene matches: 9. Per the germline V gene, CDR1 is SEHNR and CDR2 is FQNEAQ (reference sequence). The CDR3 is 18 residues long. The CDR3 sequence is CASSSPGQGQAGANVLTF. CDR3 bases: TGTGCCAGCAGCTCCCCGGGACAGGGTCAGGCTGGGGCCAACGTCCTGACTTTC.

With respect to this clonotype: A read error may be the cause here, since a much bigger clone is one base away. No conserved phenylalanine or tryptophan is present at the end of the CDR3, so a read error is the likely explanation. The chain is built from TRBV7-3 and TRBJ1-5; 7 bases are shared with TRBD1. The V and J ends lost 5 bases and 4 bases, in that order; junction bases with no gene match: 5. CDR1 is SGHTA, CDR2 FQGTGA, per germline. This CDR3 comprises 14 residues. The DNA of the CDR3 is TGTGCCAGCAGCATTGGGACAGCTAATCAGCCCCAGCATTTA. Its protein product is CASSIGTANQPQHL.

With respect to this clonotype: This clone may be a read error of a much larger clone one base away. V and J are TRBV5-1 and TRBJ1-4; D call uncertain. Germline values: CDR1 SGHRS, CDR2 YFSETQ. This CDR3 is 13 amino acids long. CDR3 region: CASSLGGGEKLLF. The CDR3 bases are TGCGCCAGCAGCTTGGGGGGAGGTGAAAAACTGTTATTT.